This is a list of T cell receptor beta chains from one sample in a study of T cell responses to AZD1222 COVID-19 vaccine. Measured with immunoSEQ multiplex PCR; TCRdb has only the in-frame clones, and not every one. The sample holds approximately 160,000 clones, about 90% seen once. The source material was peripheral blood, sampled on day 0 of AZD1222 vaccination. The source of these receptors is an adult in good health. Each CDR3 is given with its conserved first and last residue. The order of the fields is D gene, CDR3 length, V gene, clone size, J gene, CDR3 protein, CDR3 DNA. The D gene is left open where the match is weak. Not every row has a clone size; where given, it reads once, few, many or a size class.

>.|12|TRBV7-9|.|TRBJ1-1
CASTGWGTEAFF
TGTGCCAGCACAGGGTGGGGAACTGAAGCTTTCTTT
>TRBD2|17|TRBV27|.|TRBJ2-5
CASSPTSGRGWQETQYF
TGTGCCAGCAGTCCCACTAGCGGGAGAGGGTGGCAAGAGACCCAGTACTTC
>TRBD1|15|TRBV9|.|TRBJ2-1
CASSHRDSLYNEQFF
TGTGCCAGCAGTCACCGGGACAGCCTCTACAATGAGCAGTTCTTC
>.|14|TRBV28|.|TRBJ2-7
CASQPGHATYEQYF
TGTGCCAGCCAACCGGGACACGCAACCTACGAGCAGTACTTC
>.|17|TRBV9|.|TRBJ2-3
CASSSGRTLGGLDTQYF
TGTGCCAGCAGCTCGGGCCGGACCCTGGGGGGCTTGGATACGCAGTATTTT
>.|13|TRBV24-1|.|TRBJ2-7
CATSDNNLPEQYF
TGTGCCACCAGTGATAATAATCTGCCGGAGCAGTACTTC
>.|12|TRBV27|.|TRBJ1-2
CASSAPGGGYTF
TGTGCCAGCAGTGCCCCCGGGGGTGGCTACACCTTC
>TRBD2|14|TRBV7-3|once|TRBJ2-3
CASSRTSGRDTQYF
TGTGCCAGCAGCCGGACTAGCGGGAGAGATACGCAGTATTTT
>.|14|TRBV28|.|TRBJ1-6
CASMLEMLNSPLHF
TGTGCCAGCATGTTGGAGATGCTTAATTCACCCCTCCACTTT
>TRBD2|15|TRBV9|once|TRBJ2-5
CASSVDSGGQETQYF
TGTGCCAGCAGCGTAGACAGCGGGGGCCAAGAGACCCAGTACTTC
>.|14|TRBV19|.|TRBJ1-1
CASSMGQMNTEAFF
TGTGCCAGTAGTATGGGGCAGATGAACACTGAAGCTTTCTTT
>.|11|TRBV10-3|.|TRBJ2-1
CAIRTPSEQFF
TGTGCCATCAGAACTCCCAGTGAGCAGTTCTTC